This T cell receptor (beta chain) was recorded in a study of T cells in localized non-small cell lung cancer. The germline CDR1 and CDR2 sequences are LNHDA and SQIVND (reference sequence). The CDR3 is 18 residues long. Trimming took off 10 bases at V and 1 base at J, with 26 bases between the two ends. TCRdb's table, derived via immunoSEQ multiplex PCR, lists solely in-frame clones and lacks some. Of more than 20,000 clones listed, about 85% were seen once; the top ten hold more than 15%. The chain joins TRBV19 to TRBJ2-1; perhaps TRBD2 as D (6 bases). The material was PBMCs, obtained before any cancer treatment. The TCR comes from a woman aged 40-75 years with stage II squamous cell lung carcinoma. CDR3 protein: CAKGPWASAFFSYNEQFF. The DNA for the CDR3 is TGTGCCAAAGGCCCGTGGGCTAGCGCGTTTTTTTCCTACAATGAGCAGTTCTTC.